The text below deals with one T cell receptor (beta chain). Sequenced by immunoSEQ multiplex PCR; TCRdb stores in-frame clones only, minus some. Among over 2,000,000 clones listed, over 85% were seen once. It was CD45RO-negative cells, positively selected for CCR7, that made up naive CD8 cells, with terminally differentiated effector memory CD45RA+ cells excluded. There were no recent acute infections or vaccinations among the donors, who were healthy HIV-negative adults. The record originates from a study of shared clonotypes between healthy human individuals. About the study: CD4 naive and CD4 memory each took three plates per donor, while CD8 naive took two and CD8 memory one.

Deletions cut 8 bases from V and 4 bases from J, with 13 bases between. CDR1 and CDR2 from the germline V gene are MNHEY and SMNVEV (reference sequence). This CDR3 has 13 residues. This sequence originates from a man aged 18-30 years in good health. Some clones in this sample may be carry-over from other donors' samples. Sequenced input: naive CD8+ T cells from PBMCs. The V and J genes are TRBV27 and TRBJ2-3; possibly TRBD2 for D (5 bases). CDR3 protein: CASRGGSADTQYF. The DNA for the CDR3 is TGTGCCAGCCGGGGTGGTAGCGCAGATACGCAGTATTTT.